Listed below are T cell receptor beta chains from one sample, sequenced in a study of T-cell memory formation after mild COVID-19. Each CDR3 protein is one row after TCRdb ran MiXCR on the 5' RACE reads. The sample holds hundreds of thousands of distinct CDR3 sequences; roughly 22% are singletons and the top ten take around 7.7%. Sequenced material: PBMCs or a T cell subset sorted from them (not recorded which). These receptors all come from an adult woman who had mild COVID-19 (a few samples of this study predate the infection). Cell type and time point are not known. Each CDR3 is given with its conserved first and last residue. The D gene is left open where the match is weak. Clone sizes are given selectively: once, few, many, or a class where the clone is expanded.

clone size: NA; J gene: TRBJ2-2; V gene: TRBV24-1; D gene: TRBD1; CDR3 protein: CATSESGTGSGELFF; CDR3 DNA: TGTGCCACCAGTGAGTCCGGGACAGGGTCCGGGGAGCTGTTTTTT
clone size: NA; J gene: TRBJ1-1; V gene: TRBV5-6; D gene: TRBD1; CDR3 protein: CASSLGDSIHEAFF; CDR3 DNA: TGTGCCAGCAGCTTGGGGGACAGCATACATGAAGCTTTCTTT
clone size: NA; J gene: TRBJ1-1; V gene: TRBV5-1; D gene: TRBD1; CDR3 protein: CASTPWRGTENTEAFF; CDR3 DNA: TGCGCCAGCACTCCATGGCGCGGGACAGAGAACACTGAAGCTTTCTTT
clone size: few; J gene: TRBJ2-3; V gene: TRBV15; D gene: TRBD1; CDR3 protein: CATSREWRTGSNTDTQYF; CDR3 DNA: TGTGCCACCAGCAGAGAGTGGCGGACAGGGTCCAACACAGATACGCAGTATTTT
clone size: few; J gene: TRBJ2-7; V gene: TRBV19; D gene: NA; CDR3 protein: CASSIAGKYEQYF; CDR3 DNA: TGTGCCAGTAGTATAGCCGGTAAATACGAGCAGTACTTC
clone size: few; J gene: TRBJ2-7; V gene: TRBV9; D gene: NA; CDR3 protein: CASSPRVAGAYEQYF; CDR3 DNA: TGTGCCAGCAGCCCAAGGGTGGCAGGGGCCTACGAGCAGTACTTC
clone size: once; J gene: TRBJ2-5; V gene: TRBV15; D gene: NA; CDR3 protein: CATSRGGGAETQYF; CDR3 DNA: TGTGCCACCAGCAGAGGTGGGGGCGCGGAGACCCAGTACTTC
clone size: NA; J gene: TRBJ2-5; V gene: TRBV4-3; D gene: NA; CDR3 protein: CASSQVYRGSRAQETQYF; CDR3 DNA: TGCGCCAGCAGCCAAGTTTATCGGGGCTCTCGGGCCCAGGAGACCCAGTACTTC
clone size: NA; J gene: TRBJ2-7; V gene: TRBV12-3/TRBV12-4; D gene: TRBD1; CDR3 protein: CATGTGGDYEQYF; CDR3 DNA: TGTGCCACCGGGACAGGTGGGGACTACGAGCAGTACTTC
clone size: many; J gene: TRBJ1-1; V gene: TRBV7-9; D gene: NA; CDR3 protein: CASSLGVVEAFF; CDR3 DNA: TGTGCCAGCAGCTTAGGAGTTGTAGAAGCTTTCTTT
clone size: NA; J gene: TRBJ2-3; V gene: TRBV30; D gene: TRBD2; CDR3 protein: CAWSGGRGGADTQYF; CDR3 DNA: TGTGCCTGGAGCGGCGGGAGGGGAGGGGCAGATACGCAGTATTTT
clone size: NA; J gene: TRBJ2-1; V gene: TRBV9; D gene: TRBD2; CDR3 protein: CASSVSGSRNNEQFF; CDR3 DNA: TGTGCCAGCAGCGTTAGCGGGAGTAGAAACAATGAGCAGTTCTTC
clone size: many; J gene: TRBJ1-5; V gene: TRBV7-8; D gene: NA; CDR3 protein: CASSYTGSNQPQHF; CDR3 DNA: TGTGCCAGCAGTTACACAGGGAGCAATCAGCCCCAGCATTTT
clone size: once; J gene: TRBJ2-7; V gene: TRBV7-7; D gene: NA; CDR3 protein: CASSLTLEVGEQYF; CDR3 DNA: TGTGCCAGCAGCCTGACCTTGGAGGTTGGGGAGCAGTACTTC
clone size: few; J gene: TRBJ1-2; V gene: TRBV19; D gene: NA; CDR3 protein: CASTSYGVSGAGGYTF; CDR3 DNA: TGTGCCAGTACCTCGTATGGGGTTTCGGGGGCCGGAGGCTACACCTTC
clone size: NA; J gene: TRBJ1-5; V gene: TRBV12-3/TRBV12-4; D gene: NA; CDR3 protein: CASTPNGNQPQHF; CDR3 DNA: TGTGCCAGCACCCCTAATGGCAATCAGCCCCAGCATTTT